These T cell receptor beta chains were read from a single sample in a study of T cells in Graves' hyperthyroidism and ophthalmopathy. Each CDR3 protein is one row after TCRdb ran MiXCR on the multiplex PCR reads. The table records fewer than 700,000 distinct CDR3 sequences, 16% of them present only once. The sequenced sample consisted of blood. These receptors originate from a woman aged 25 to 45 with Graves' hyperthyroidism. Each CDR3 is given with its conserved first and last residue. The order of the fields is D gene, V gene, J gene, clone size, CDR3 DNA, CDR3 protein. D genes are given only for firm matches. Clone sizes are given selectively: once, few, many, or a class where the clone is expanded.

>NA|TRBV5-6|TRBJ2-7|NA
TGTGCCAGCAGTCCCGACATCTCCTACGAGCAGTACTTC
CASSPDISYEQYF
>NA|TRBV19|TRBJ2-1|NA
TGTGCCAGCGCCGGGATTTTGGAGGATGAGCAGTTCTTC
CASAGILEDEQFF
>NA|TRBV5-1|TRBJ2-5|few
TGCGCCAGCAGCTTGGTGCGACCCCAAGAGACCCAGTACTTC
CASSLVRPQETQYF
>NA|TRBV11-2|TRBJ2-5|many
TGTGCCAGCAGTGGGGGAAGCCAAGAGACCCAGTACTTC
CASSGGSQETQYF
>TRBD2|TRBV9|TRBJ2-1|many
TGTGCCAGCAGCGTAGGAGCGAGCGGGAGGTCGGGAGAGCAGTTCTTC
CASSVGASGRSGEQFF
>NA|TRBV12-3/TRBV12-4|TRBJ2-1|many
TGTGCCAGCAGTTTATTCTCGGCGGGTCAGTTCTTC
CASSLFSAGQFF
>TRBD2|TRBV7-3|TRBJ2-1|many
TGTGCCAGCAGCTTAAACCTAGCGGACTCCTACAATGAGCAGTTCTTC
CASSLNLADSYNEQFF
>NA|TRBV9|TRBJ2-3|many
TGTGCCAGCAGCGCAGGGGCAGATACGCAGTATTTT
CASSAGADTQYF
>NA|TRBV6-2/TRBV6-3|TRBJ2-1|NA
TGTGCCAGCAGTTACGGCAATCGAGGTTACAGTTACAATGAGCAGTTCTTC
CASSYGNRGYSYNEQFF
>TRBD2|TRBV11-2|TRBJ2-3|many
TGTGCCAGCAGCCCCCGGGGAGGGACCACAGATACGCAGTATTTT
CASSPRGGTTDTQYF
>NA|TRBV29-1|TRBJ2-5|NA
TGCAGCGTCTCGGTGGGAACGGAGACCCAGTACTTC
CSVSVGTETQYF
>NA|TRBV7-3|TRBJ2-1|many
TGTGCCAGCAGCCCTTCCGGGAGTTTCGGTGAGCAGTTCTTC
CASSPSGSFGEQFF
>TRBD2|TRBV11-3|TRBJ2-7|many
TGTGCCAGCAGTTTACCCACTAGCGGGAGGTTGAGCGAGCAGTACTTC
CASSLPTSGRLSEQYF
>NA|TRBV20-1|TRBJ2-6|NA
TGCAGTGCTAGGGGGACCCTTGGGGGGGGCCAAGTAGGGGCCAACGTCCTGACTTTC
CSARGTLGGGQVGANVLTF
>TRBD2|TRBV4-3|TRBJ2-1|NA
TGCGCCAGCGGCCAAGCGGGGGGACTAGCGGGAGAGTGGGATGAGCAGTTCTTC
CASGQAGGLAGEWDEQFF
>TRBD1|TRBV20-1|TRBJ2-7|few
TGCAGTGCTAGAGGGACAGGGAAGTGGTACGAGCAGTACTTC
CSARGTGKWYEQYF
>NA|TRBV5-1|TRBJ2-1|NA
TGCGCCAGCAGCTTGACCCCGTCAGGAGAGCAGTTCTTC
CASSLTPSGEQFF
>NA|TRBV2|TRBJ2-7|NA
TGTGCCAGCAGCTCTCCCGCTCGTGGGGAGCAGTACTTC
CASSSPARGEQYF
>NA|TRBV7-2|TRBJ1-3|NA
TGTGCCAGCAGATCCGGACAGGGAAACACCATATATTTT
CASRSGQGNTIYF
>NA|TRBV6-2/TRBV6-3|TRBJ2-7|few
TGTGCCAGCAGTCCGCGCATCTACGTGCAGTACTTC
CASSPRIYVQYF
>NA|TRBV7-9|TRBJ2-5|NA
TGTGCCAGCAGATTTAGCGTGGGTTCCCCGAGAGAAGATACCCAGTACTTC
CASRFSVGSPREDTQYF
>NA|TRBV4-3|TRBJ2-7|many
TGCGCCAGCAGCCAAGATGTGATTGGGAATACTGGCTACGAGCAGTACTTC
CASSQDVIGNTGYEQYF